Below, one T cell receptor (beta chain) is given with its context. As yet, its antigen is unknown. These data are taken from a study of CD8 T cells in ankylosing spondylitis. Whole-study findings and limits: Significantly higher representation of disease-linked clones was reported for matched ankylosing spondylitis synovial fluid. Researchers report that disease-linked clones proved CD8+ and relatively rare in peripheral blood. In the blood and synovial fluid of reactive arthritis, some motif variants had been previously reported.

Making the TCR beta libraries involved quantitative 5'-RACE with molecular barcodes. Each CDR3 protein is one row after TCRdb ran MiXCR on the 5' RACE reads. The repertoire holds some 270,000 distinct CDR3 sequences, with 15% to 20% as singletons. Sequencing was done on a sample of blood, either unsorted or a sorted T cell fraction (not recorded which). The TCR sequence derives from a male donor with ankylosing spondylitis or in good health (not recorded which).

CDR3 coding DNA: TGTGCCATCAGCCTCGGGACTAGCGTTTCCTACAATGAGCAGTTCTTC. As protein: CAISLGTSVSYNEQFF. This sequence joins TRBV10-3 and TRBJ2-1; 10 bases fit TRBD2. The CDR3 runs 16 residues. Germline-derived CDR1 and CDR2 are ENHRY and SYGVKD. J gave up 1 base and V 6 bases, and 6 bases lay outside the gene matches.